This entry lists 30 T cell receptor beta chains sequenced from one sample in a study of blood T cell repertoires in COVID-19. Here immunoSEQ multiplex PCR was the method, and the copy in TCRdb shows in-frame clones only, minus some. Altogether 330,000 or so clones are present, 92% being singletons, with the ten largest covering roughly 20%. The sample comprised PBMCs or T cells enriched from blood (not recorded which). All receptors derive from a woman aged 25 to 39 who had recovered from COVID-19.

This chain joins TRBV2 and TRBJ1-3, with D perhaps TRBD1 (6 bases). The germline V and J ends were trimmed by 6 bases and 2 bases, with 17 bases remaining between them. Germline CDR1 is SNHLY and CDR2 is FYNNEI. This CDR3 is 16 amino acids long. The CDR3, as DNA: TGTGCCAGCAGGAGGGGGTTGGCGACTGCTGGAAACACCATATATTTT. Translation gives CASRRGLATAGNTIYF.

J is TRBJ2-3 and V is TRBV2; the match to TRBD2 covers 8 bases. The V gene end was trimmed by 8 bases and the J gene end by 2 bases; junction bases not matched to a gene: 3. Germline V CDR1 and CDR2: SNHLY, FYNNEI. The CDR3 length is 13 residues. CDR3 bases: TGTGCCAGCGGCGGGGGGATCACAGATACGCAGTATTTT. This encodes CASGGGITDTQYF.

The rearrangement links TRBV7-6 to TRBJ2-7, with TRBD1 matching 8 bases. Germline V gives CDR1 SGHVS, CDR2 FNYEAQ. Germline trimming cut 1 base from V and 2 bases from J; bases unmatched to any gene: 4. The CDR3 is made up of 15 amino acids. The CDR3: CASSLGPDRAYEQYF. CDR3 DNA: TGTGCCAGCAGCTTAGGCCCGGACAGGGCCTACGAGCAGTACTTC.

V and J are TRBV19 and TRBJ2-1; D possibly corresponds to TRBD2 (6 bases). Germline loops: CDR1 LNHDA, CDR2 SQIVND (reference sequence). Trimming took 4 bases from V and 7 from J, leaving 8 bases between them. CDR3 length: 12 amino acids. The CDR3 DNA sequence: TGTGCCAGTAGTACCGGGGGAAATGAGCAGTTCTTC. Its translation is CASSTGGNEQFF.

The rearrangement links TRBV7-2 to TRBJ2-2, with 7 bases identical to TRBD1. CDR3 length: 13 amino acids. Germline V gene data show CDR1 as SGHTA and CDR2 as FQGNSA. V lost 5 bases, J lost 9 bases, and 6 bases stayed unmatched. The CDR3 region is CASSHPTGRELFF. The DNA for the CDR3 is TGTGCCAGCAGCCATCCGACAGGGCGGGAGCTGTTTTTT.

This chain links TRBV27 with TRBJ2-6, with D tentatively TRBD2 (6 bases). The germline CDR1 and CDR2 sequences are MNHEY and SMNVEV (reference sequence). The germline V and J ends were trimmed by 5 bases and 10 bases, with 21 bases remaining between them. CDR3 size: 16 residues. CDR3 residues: CASSINPGLTSNVLTF. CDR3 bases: TGTGCCAGCAGTATCAACCCGGGACTTACTTCAAACGTCCTGACTTTC. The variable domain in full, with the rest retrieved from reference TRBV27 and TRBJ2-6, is EAQVTQNPRYLITVTGKKLTVTCSQNMNHEYMSWYRQDPGLGLRQIYYSMNVEVTDKGDVPEGYKVSRKEKRNFPLILESPSPNQTSLYFCASSINPGLTSNVLTFGAGSRLTVL.

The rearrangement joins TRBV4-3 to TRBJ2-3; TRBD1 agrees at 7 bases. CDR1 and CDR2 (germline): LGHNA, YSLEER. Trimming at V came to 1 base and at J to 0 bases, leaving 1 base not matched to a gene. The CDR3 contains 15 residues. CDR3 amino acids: CASSQGGQSTDTQYF. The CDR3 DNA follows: TGCGCCAGCAGCCAAGGGGGACAGAGCACAGATACGCAGTATTTT.

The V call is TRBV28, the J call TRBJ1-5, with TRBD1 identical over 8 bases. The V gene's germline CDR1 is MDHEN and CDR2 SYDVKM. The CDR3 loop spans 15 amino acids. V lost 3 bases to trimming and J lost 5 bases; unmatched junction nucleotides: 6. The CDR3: CASSFTDRDYQPQHF. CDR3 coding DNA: TGTGCCAGCAGTTTTACGGACAGGGACTATCAGCCCCAGCATTTT.

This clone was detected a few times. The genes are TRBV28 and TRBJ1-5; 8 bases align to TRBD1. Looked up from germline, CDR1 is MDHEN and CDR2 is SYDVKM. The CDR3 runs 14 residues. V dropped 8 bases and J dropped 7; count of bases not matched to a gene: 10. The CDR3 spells CASSRQGTIQPQHF. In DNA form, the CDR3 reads TGTGCCAGCTCCCGACAGGGGACAATACAGCCCCAGCATTTT.

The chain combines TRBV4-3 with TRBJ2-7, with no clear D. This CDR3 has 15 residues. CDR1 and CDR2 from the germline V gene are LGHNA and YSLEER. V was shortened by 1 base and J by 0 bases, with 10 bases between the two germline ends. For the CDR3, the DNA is TGCGCCAGCAGCCAAGGTTCACAGAGCTCCTACGAGCAGTACTTC. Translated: CASSQGSQSSYEQYF.

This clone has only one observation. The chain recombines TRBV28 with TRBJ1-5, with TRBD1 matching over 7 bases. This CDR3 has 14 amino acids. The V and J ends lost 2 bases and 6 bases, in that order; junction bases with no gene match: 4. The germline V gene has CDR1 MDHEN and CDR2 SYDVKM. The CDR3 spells CASSLPTGSQPQHF. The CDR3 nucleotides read TGTGCCAGCAGTTTACCGACAGGGAGTCAGCCCCAGCATTTT.

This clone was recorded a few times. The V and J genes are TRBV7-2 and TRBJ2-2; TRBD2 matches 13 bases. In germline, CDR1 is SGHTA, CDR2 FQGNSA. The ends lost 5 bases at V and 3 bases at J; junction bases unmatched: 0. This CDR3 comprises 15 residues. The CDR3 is CASSTSGGDTGELFF. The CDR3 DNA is TGTGCCAGCAGCACTAGCGGGGGGGACACCGGGGAGCTGTTTTTT.

The CDR3 reads CSVVVSGRETQYF. The CDR3 nucleotides read TGCAGCGTTGTGGTTTCAGGGAGGGAGACCCAGTACTTC. The chain uses TRBV29-1 and TRBJ2-5; TRBD2 might be the D (6 bases). There are 13 residues in the CDR3. V was shortened by 4 bases and J by 5 bases, with 14 bases between the two germline ends. Germline V gene sequence: CDR1 SQVTM, CDR2 ANQGSEA.

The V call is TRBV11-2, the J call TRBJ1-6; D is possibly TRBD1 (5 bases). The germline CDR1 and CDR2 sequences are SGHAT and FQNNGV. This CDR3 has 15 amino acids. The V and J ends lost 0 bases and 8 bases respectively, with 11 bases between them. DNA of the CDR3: TGTGCCAGCAGCTTAGAGCCAGGGCCCCATTCACCCCTCCACTTT. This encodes CASSLEPGPHSPLHF.

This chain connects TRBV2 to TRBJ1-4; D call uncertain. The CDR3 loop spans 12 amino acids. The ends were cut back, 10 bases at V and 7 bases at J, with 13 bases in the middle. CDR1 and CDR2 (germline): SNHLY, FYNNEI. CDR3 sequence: CAIGGLGEKLFF. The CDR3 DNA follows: TGTGCCATCGGAGGGTTGGGTGAAAAACTGTTTTTT.

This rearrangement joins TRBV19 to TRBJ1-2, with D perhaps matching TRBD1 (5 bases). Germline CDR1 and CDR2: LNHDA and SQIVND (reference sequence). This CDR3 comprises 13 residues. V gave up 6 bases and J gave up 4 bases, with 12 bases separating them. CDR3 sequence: CASSERDRYGYTF. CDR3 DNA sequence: TGTGCCAGTAGCGAGCGGGACCGCTATGGCTACACCTTC.

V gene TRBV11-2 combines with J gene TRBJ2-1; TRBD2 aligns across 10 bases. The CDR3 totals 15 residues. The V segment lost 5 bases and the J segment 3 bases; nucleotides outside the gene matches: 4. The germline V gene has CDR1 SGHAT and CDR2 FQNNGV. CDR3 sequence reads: CASSGASGSYNEQFF. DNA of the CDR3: TGTGCCAGCAGCGGAGCTAGCGGGAGCTACAATGAGCAGTTCTTC.

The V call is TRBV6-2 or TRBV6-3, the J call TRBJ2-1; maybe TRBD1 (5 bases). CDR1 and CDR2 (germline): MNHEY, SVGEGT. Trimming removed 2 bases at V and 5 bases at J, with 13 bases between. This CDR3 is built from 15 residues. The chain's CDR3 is CASSYAAQVNNEQFF. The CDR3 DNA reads TGTGCCAGCAGTTACGCCGCACAGGTTAACAATGAGCAGTTCTTC.

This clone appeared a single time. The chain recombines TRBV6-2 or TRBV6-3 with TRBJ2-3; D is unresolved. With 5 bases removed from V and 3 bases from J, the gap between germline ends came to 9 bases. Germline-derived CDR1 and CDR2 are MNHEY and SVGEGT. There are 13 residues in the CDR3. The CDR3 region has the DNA TGTGCCAGCAGTCGAGGTTTTACAGATACGCAGTATTTT. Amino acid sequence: CASSRGFTDTQYF.

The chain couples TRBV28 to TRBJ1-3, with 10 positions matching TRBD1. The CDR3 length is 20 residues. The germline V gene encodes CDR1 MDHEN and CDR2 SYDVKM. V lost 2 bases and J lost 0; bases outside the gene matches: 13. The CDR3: CASSLIWRDRGPNSGNTIYF. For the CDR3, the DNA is TGTGCCAGCAGTTTAATTTGGAGGGACAGGGGCCCCAACTCTGGAAACACCATATATTTT.

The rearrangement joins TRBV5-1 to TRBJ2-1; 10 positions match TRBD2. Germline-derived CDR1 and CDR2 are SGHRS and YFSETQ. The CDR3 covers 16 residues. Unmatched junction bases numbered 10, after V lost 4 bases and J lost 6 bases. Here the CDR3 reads CASSTQLAGTGNEQFF. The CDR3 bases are TGCGCCAGCAGCACCCAACTAGCGGGAACCGGCAATGAGCAGTTCTTC.

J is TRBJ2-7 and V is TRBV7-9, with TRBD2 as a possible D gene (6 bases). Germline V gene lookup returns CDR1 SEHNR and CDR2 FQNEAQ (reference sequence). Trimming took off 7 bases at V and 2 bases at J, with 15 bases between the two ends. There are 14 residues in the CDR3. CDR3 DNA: TGTGCCAGCACCAAAGCCGGAGGGGCCTACGAGCAGTACTTC. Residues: CASTKAGGAYEQYF. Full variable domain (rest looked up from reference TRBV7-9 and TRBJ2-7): DTGVSQNPRHKITKRGQNVTFRCDPISEHNRLYWYRQTLGQGPEFLTYFQNEAQLEKSRLLSDRFSAERPKGSFSTLEIQRTEQGDSAMYLCASTKAGGAYEQYFGPGTRLTVT.

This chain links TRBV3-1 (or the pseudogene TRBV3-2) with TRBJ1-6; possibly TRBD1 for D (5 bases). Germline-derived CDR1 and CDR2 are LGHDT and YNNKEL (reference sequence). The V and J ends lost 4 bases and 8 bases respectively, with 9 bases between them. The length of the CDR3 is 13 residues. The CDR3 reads CASSRRVDSPLHF. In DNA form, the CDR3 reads TGTGCCAGCAGCCGCAGGGTGGATTCACCCCTCCACTTT.

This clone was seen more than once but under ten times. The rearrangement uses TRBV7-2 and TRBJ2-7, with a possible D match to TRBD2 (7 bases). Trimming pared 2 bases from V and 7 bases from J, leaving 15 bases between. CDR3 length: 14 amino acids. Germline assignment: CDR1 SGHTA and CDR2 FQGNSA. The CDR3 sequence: CASSLFGGQEEQYF. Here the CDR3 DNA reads TGTGCCAGCAGCTTATTCGGGGGGCAGGAGGAGCAGTACTTC.

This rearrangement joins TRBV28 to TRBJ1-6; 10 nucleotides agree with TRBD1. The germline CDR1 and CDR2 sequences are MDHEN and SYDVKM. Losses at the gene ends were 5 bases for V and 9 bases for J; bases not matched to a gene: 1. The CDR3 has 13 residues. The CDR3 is CASSGTGASPLHF. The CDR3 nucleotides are TGTGCCAGCAGTGGGACAGGGGCTTCACCCCTCCACTTT.

CDR3 region: CAWSVTSLYTEAFF. CDR3 DNA sequence: TGTGCCTGGAGTGTAACCTCACTTTACACTGAAGCTTTCTTT. The chain recombines TRBV30 with TRBJ1-1; no clear D. V lost 0 bases and J 3 bases, leaving 11 bases between the germline ends. From germline, CDR1 is GTSNPN and CDR2 SVGIG (reference sequence). There are 14 residues in the CDR3.

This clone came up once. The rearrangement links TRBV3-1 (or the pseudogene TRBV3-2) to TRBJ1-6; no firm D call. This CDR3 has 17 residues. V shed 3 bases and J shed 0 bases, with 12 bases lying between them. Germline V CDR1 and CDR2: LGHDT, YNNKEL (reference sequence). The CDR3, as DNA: TGTGCCAGCAGCCATTTCAGAAAACCCTCCTATAATTCACCCCTCCACTTT. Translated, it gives CASSHFRKPSYNSPLHF.

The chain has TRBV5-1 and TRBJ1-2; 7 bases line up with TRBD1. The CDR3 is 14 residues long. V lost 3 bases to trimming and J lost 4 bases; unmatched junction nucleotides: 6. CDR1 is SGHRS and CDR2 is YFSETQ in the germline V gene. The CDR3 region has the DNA TGCGCCAGCAGCTACAATGACAGGGCCTATGGCTACACCTTC. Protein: CASSYNDRAYGYTF.

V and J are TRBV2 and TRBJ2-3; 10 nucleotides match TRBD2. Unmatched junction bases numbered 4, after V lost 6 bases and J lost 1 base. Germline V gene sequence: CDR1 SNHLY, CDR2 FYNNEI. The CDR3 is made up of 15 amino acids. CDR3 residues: CASRQLAGRTDTQYF. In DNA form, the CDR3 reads TGTGCCAGCAGGCAACTAGCGGGACGCACAGATACGCAGTATTTT.

This CDR3 is CASSSRVQGTAGELFF. CDR3 nucleotide sequence: TGTGCCAGCAGCTCTCGGGTACAGGGAACAGCCGGGGAGCTGTTTTTT. The chain employs TRBV7-2 and TRBJ2-2, with D tentatively TRBD1 (6 bases). The CDR3 is 16 residues long. Deletions cut 4 bases from V and 6 bases from J, with 18 bases between. Germline CDR1 is SGHTA and CDR2 is FQGNSA.